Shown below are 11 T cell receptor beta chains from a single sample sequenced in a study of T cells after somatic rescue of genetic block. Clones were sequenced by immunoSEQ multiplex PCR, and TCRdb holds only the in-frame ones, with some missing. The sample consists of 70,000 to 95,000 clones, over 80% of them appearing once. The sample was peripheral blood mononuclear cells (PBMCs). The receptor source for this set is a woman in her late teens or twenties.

CDR3 protein: CASSLSGFRGVSDEQYF. The CDR3 DNA is TGTGCCAGCAGTTTATCGGGGTTTCGAGGGGTATCTGACGAGCAGTACTTC. The rearrangement joins TRBV27 to TRBJ2-7; D is tentatively TRBD1 or TRBD2 (5 bases each). The CDR3 runs to 17 residues. From germline, CDR1 is MNHEY and CDR2 SMNVEV (reference sequence). V was clipped by 0 bases and J by 5 bases, with 20 bases between them.

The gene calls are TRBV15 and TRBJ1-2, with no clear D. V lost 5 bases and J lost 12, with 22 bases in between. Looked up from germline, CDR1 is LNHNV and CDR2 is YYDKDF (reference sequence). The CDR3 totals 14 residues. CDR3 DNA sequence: TGTGCCACCAGCTCCCGACCCTCACAGTACAGCCACACCTTC. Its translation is CATSSRPSQYSHTF. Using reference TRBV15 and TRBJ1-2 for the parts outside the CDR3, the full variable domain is DAMVIQNPRYQVTQFGKPVTLSCSQTLNHNVMYWYQQKSSQAPKLLFHYYDKDFNNEADTPDNFQSRRPNTSFCFLDIRSPGLGDTAMYLCATSSRPSQYSHTFGSGTRLTVV.

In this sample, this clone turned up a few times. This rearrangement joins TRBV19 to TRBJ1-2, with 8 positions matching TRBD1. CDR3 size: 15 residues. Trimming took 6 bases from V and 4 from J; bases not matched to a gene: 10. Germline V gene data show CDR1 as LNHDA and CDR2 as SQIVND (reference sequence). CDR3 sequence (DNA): TGTGCCAGTAGGCCTGCAGGGGGCGAAACCTATGGCTACACCTTC. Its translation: CASRPAGGETYGYTF. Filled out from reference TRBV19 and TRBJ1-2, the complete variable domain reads DGGITQSPKYLFRKEGQNVTLSCEQNLNHDAMYWYRQDPGQGLRLIYYSQIVNDFQKGDIAEGYSVSREKKESFPLTVTSAQKNPTAFYLCASRPAGGETYGYTFGSGTRLTVV.

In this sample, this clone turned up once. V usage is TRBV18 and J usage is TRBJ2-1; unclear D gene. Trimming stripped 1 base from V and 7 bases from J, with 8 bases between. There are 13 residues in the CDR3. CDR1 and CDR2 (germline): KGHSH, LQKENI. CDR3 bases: TGTGCCAGCTCACCACGATCGGAAAATGAGCAGTTCTTC. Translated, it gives CASSPRSENEQFF.

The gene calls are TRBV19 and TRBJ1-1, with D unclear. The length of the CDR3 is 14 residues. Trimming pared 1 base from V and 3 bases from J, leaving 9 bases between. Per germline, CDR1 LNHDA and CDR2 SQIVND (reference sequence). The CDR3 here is CASSIGYGDTEAFF. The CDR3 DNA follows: TGTGCCAGTAGTATAGGATACGGGGACACTGAAGCTTTCTTT.

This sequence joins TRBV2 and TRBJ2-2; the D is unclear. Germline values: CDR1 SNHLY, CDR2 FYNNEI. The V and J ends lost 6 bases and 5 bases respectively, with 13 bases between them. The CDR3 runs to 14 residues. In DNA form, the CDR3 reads TGTGCCAGCAGAGCACTGATGGGGACCGGGGAGCTGTTTTTT. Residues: CASRALMGTGELFF.

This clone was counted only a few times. CDR3 sequence reads: CASSLRRGNTIYF. Written as DNA, the CDR3 is TGTGCCAGCAGCCTAAGACGAGGAAACACCATATATTTT. The chain is built from TRBV11-3 and TRBJ1-3; D remains ambiguous. This CDR3 contains 13 residues. Germline V CDR1 and CDR2: SGHNT, YENEEA. V gave up 5 bases and J gave up 4 bases, with 9 bases separating them.

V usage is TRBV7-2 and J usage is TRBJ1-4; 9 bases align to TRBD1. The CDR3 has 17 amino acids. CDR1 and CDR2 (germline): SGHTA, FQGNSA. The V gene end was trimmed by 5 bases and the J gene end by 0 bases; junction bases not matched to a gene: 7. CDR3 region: CASSQGQGSPTNEKLFF. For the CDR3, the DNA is TGTGCCAGCAGCCAGGGACAGGGTAGCCCAACTAATGAAAAACTGTTTTTT.

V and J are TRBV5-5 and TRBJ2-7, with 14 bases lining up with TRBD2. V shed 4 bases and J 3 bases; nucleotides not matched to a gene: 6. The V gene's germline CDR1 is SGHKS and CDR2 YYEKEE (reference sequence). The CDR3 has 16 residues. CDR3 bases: TGTGCCAGCAGCCTGGGACTAGCGGGAGCCCTCTACGAGCAGTACTTC. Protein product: CASSLGLAGALYEQYF.

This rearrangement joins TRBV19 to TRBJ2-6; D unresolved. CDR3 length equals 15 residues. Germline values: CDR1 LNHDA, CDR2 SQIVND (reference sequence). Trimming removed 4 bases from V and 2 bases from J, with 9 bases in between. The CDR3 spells CASSKDGTGANVLTF. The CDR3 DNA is TGTGCCAGTAGTAAAGACGGCACTGGGGCCAACGTCCTGACTTTC.

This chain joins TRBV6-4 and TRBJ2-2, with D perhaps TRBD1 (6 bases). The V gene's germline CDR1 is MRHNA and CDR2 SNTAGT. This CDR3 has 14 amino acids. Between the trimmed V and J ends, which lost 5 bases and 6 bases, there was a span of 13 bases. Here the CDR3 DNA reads TGTGCCAGCAGTCCCAAGGGGGTCCCCGGGGAGCTGTTTTTT. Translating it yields CASSPKGVPGELFF.